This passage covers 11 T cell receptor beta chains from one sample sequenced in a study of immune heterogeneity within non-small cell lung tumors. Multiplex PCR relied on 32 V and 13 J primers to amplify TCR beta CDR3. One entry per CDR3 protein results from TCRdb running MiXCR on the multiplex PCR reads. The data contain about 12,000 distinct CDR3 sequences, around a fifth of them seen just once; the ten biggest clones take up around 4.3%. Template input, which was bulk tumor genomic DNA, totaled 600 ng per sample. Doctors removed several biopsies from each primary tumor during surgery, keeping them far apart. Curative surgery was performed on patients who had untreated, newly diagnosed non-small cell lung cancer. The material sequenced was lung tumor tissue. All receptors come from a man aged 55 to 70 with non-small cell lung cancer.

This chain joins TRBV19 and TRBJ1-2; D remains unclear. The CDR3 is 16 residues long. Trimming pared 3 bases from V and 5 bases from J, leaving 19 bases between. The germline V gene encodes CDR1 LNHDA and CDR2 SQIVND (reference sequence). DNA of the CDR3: TGTGCCAGTAGTATGCTCCGGACGGCGTCTGGGTATGGCTACACCTTC. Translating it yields CASSMLRTASGYGYTF.

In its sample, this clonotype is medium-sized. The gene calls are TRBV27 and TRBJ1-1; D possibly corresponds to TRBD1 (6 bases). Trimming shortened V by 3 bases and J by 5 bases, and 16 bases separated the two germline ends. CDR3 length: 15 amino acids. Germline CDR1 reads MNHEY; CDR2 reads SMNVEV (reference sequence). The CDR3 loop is CASSLGGGGGTEAFF. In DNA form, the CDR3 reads TGTGCCAGCAGTTTGGGGGGCGGGGGCGGGACTGAAGCTTTCTTT.

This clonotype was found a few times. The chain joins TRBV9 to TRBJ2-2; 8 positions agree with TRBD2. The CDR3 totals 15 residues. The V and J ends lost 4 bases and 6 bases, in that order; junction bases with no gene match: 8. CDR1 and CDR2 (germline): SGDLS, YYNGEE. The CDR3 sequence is CASSPGTRLAGELFF. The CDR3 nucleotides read TGTGCCAGCAGCCCCGGGACTAGACTCGCCGGGGAGCTGTTTTTT.

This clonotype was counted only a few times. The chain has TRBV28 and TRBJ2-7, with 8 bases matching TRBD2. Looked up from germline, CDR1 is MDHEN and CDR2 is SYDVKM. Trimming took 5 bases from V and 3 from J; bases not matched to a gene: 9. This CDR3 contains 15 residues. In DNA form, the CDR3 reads TGTGCCAGCAGTAATCGGGAGGGCGGGATCTACGAGCAGTACTTC. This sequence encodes CASSNREGGIYEQYF.

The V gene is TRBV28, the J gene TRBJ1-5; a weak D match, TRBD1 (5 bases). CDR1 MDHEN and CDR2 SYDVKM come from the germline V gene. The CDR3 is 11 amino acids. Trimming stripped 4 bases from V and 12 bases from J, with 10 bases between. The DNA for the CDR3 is TGTGCCAGCAGTTGGGGCCCTCACCAGCATTTT. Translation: CASSWGPHQHF. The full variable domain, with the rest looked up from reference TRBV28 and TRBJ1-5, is DVKVTQSSRYLVKRTGEKVFLECVQDMDHENMFWYRQDPGLGLRLIYFSYDVKMKEKGDIPEGYSVSREKKERFSLILESASTNQTSMYLCASSWGPHQHFGDGTRLSIL.

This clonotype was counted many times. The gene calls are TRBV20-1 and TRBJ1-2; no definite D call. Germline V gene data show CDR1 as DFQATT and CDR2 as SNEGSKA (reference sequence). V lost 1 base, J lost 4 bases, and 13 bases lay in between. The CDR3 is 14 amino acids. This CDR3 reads CSARVMEPLYGYTF. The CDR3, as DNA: TGCAGTGCTAGAGTAATGGAACCGCTCTATGGCTACACCTTC.

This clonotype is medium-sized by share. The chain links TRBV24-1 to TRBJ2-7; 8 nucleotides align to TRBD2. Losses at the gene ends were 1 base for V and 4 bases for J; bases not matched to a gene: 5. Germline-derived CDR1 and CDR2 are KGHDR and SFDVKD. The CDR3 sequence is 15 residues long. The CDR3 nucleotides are TGTGCCACCAGTGATTTCTTTAGCGGGGCATACGAGCAGTACTTC. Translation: CATSDFFSGAYEQYF.

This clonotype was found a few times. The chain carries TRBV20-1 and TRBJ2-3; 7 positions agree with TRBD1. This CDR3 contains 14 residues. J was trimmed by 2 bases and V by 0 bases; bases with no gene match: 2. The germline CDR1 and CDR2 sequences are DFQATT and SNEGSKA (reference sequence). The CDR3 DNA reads TGCAGTGCTAGAGAGAGGGGGCCCACAGATACGCAGTATTTT. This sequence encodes CSARERGPTDTQYF.

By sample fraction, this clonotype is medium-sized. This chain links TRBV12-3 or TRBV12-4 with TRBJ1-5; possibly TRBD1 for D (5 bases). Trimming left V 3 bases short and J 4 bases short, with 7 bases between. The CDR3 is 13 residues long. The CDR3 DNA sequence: TGTGCCAGCAGTTTTGCAGGGAATCAGCCCCAGCATTTT. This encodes CASSFAGNQPQHF.

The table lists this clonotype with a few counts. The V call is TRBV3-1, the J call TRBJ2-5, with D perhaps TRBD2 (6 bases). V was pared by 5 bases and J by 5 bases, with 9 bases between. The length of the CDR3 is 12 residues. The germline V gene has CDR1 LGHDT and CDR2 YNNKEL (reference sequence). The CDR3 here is CASSARGETQYF. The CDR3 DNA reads TGTGCCAGCAGCGCTCGGGGGGAGACCCAGTACTTC.

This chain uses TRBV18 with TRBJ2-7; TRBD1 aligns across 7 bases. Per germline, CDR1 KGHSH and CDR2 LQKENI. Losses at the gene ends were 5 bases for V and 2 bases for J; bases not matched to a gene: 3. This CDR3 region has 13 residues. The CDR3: CASSRDSTYEQYF. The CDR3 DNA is TGTGCCAGCTCAAGGGACAGCACCTACGAGCAGTACTTC.